This paragraph reports one TCR beta chain. Its antigen is unknown. The record has no base qualities; no much larger clone is one base away. The data originate from a study of blood T cell repertoires in COVID-19 (dated by TCRdb to about 2020). Regarding the complete study: Collaborator samples came from the United States, Italy and Spain and covered acute and convalescent phases of COVID-19. Subjects who had been exposed to COVID-19, were actively infected with it, or had recovered from it provided the deeply sampled blood TCRbeta repertoires that made up the dataset. The sample metadata nearly always contained a de-identified subject ID, COVID-19 status, age in years and sex. Samples came from the ongoing ImmuneRACE study (first 160 participants) plus 1,254 subjects from 6 global collaborators. Where available, HLA class I and class II types were obtained from metadata supplied by the sample provider rather than from assay-based typing. The repertoires were released in a freely available public database intended as a resource for research on the immune response to SARS-CoV-2. The prospective study material was composed of cDNA or gDNA derived from T cells, B-cell-depleted T cells, or PBMCs.

The immunoSEQ Assay, a bias-controlled multiplex PCR, was used to amplify TCRbeta CDR3 regions from genomic DNA. Per the source publication's procedure: Nucleated cell counts per sample were estimated from amplification of reference gene primers within the assay. Sequence reads were collapsed and filtered to measure the absolute abundance of every unique TCRbeta CDR3 rearrangement. Productive Simpson clonality was computed per sample as the square root of Simpson's diversity index over productive rearrangements. In its TCRdb copy, this immuneACCESS table keeps in-frame sequences only and misses some clones. Where compared with another copy, unresolved V genes explain less than half of these, and the others have no known cause. V, J and clone size are those of that table, while D and trimming were read from the DNA. This sample has tens of thousands of clones in its table, and approximately 80% of those were observed once. The ten largest clones add up to roughly 16% of the sample.

Each collaborating institution followed its own protocols to collect whole blood in K2EDTA tubes. For TCRbeta analysis, collaborators shipped samples in one of three forms: frozen whole blood, isolated PBMCs, or DNA extracted from either of those sample types. Study-level results and caveats: How much clinical and demographic metadata was included differed by source and by participant, and the metadata was provided uncurated.

This clonotype originated in a human donor in a cohort sampled during active COVID-19. Sequenced: peripheral blood.

The nucleotides read TGTGCCAGTAGTATCAGCGGGAACACCGGGGAGCTGTTTTTT. Its translation is CASSISGNTGELFF. In this chain, TRBV19 is recombined with TRBJ2-2; D gene: possibly TRBD2, on 5 matching bases. Reading the germline V gene (reference sequence) gives CDR1 LNHDA and CDR2 SQIVND. CDR3 length: 14 amino acids, cysteine to phenylalanine. Solely the CDR3 DNA is kept, with 42 bases framed from the first base. Trimming at the junction amounts to 3 bases on V and 1 base on J, and the germline ends lie 6 bases apart.